A selection of T cell receptor beta chains follows, all from one sample in a study of spatial heterogeneity in lung cancer. Via MiXCR, TCRdb re-called the 5' RACE reads, giving one row per CDR3 protein. The sample includes about 8,000 distinct CDR3 sequences, about 9.9% of them seen just once. The sequencing here drew on lung tumor tissue, taken at surgery. Source of these receptors: a male donor with early-stage non-small cell lung cancer. The CDR3 runs from the conserved cysteine through the conserved F or W. The order of the fields is V gene, D gene, clone size, J gene, CDR3 length, CDR3 protein, CDR3 DNA. A D gene is named only where the DNA matches it firmly. Clone size, where shown, is once, few, many, or a class for clones that have expanded.

v_call: TRBV2
d_call: NA
clone_size: many
j_call: TRBJ2-1
cdr3_length: 14
cdr3_aa: CASNRGGGHNEQFF
cdr3_nt: TGTGCCAGCAATCGGGGCGGAGGGCACAATGAGCAGTTCTTC

v_call: TRBV28
d_call: TRBD1
clone_size: NA
j_call: TRBJ1-3
cdr3_length: 17
cdr3_aa: CASSLVGTGSSGNTIYF
cdr3_nt: TGTGCCAGCAGTTTGGTAGGGACAGGGAGCTCTGGAAACACCATATATTTT

v_call: TRBV27
d_call: NA
clone_size: few
j_call: TRBJ1-4
cdr3_length: 12
cdr3_aa: CASRQRNEKLFF
cdr3_nt: TGTGCCAGCAGACAGCGTAATGAAAAACTGTTTTTT

v_call: TRBV27
d_call: NA
clone_size: few
j_call: TRBJ2-7
cdr3_length: 14
cdr3_aa: CASSPRVSVHEQYF
cdr3_nt: TGTGCCAGCAGTCCCCGGGTTTCGGTCCACGAGCAGTACTTC

v_call: TRBV6-1
d_call: NA
clone_size: medium-sized
j_call: TRBJ1-1
cdr3_length: 13
cdr3_aa: CASNARGGTEAFF
cdr3_nt: TGTGCCAGCAATGCCCGGGGAGGGACTGAAGCTTTCTTT

v_call: TRBV19
d_call: NA
clone_size: NA
j_call: TRBJ1-5
cdr3_length: 14
cdr3_aa: CASSIGEGVQPQHF
cdr3_nt: TGTGCCAGTAGTATAGGGGAGGGTGTCCAGCCCCAGCATTTT

v_call: TRBV6-1
d_call: NA
clone_size: NA
j_call: TRBJ1-1
cdr3_length: 14
cdr3_aa: CASSENGADTEAFF
cdr3_nt: TGTGCCAGCAGTGAGAACGGGGCGGACACTGAAGCTTTCTTT

v_call: TRBV6-5
d_call: TRBD1
clone_size: many
j_call: TRBJ2-7
cdr3_length: 14
cdr3_aa: CASSYEQGVREQYF
cdr3_nt: TGTGCCAGCAGTTACGAACAGGGGGTCCGCGAGCAGTACTTC

v_call: TRBV18
d_call: NA
clone_size: many
j_call: TRBJ1-6
cdr3_length: 14
cdr3_aa: CASSPGGKNSPLHF
cdr3_nt: TGTGCCAGCTCACCCGGGGGAAAGAATTCACCCCTCCACTTT

v_call: TRBV5-1
d_call: TRBD1
clone_size: NA
j_call: TRBJ2-5
cdr3_length: 14
cdr3_aa: CASSRGTAKETQYF
cdr3_nt: TGCGCCAGCAGCCGAGGGACAGCCAAAGAGACCCAGTACTTC

v_call: TRBV20-1
d_call: TRBD2
clone_size: many
j_call: TRBJ2-1
cdr3_length: 14
cdr3_aa: CSARGGTSGNEQFF
cdr3_nt: TGCAGTGCTAGAGGAGGGACTAGCGGTAATGAGCAGTTCTTC

v_call: TRBV29-1
d_call: NA
clone_size: few
j_call: TRBJ1-1
cdr3_length: 14
cdr3_aa: CSVSLSAGNTEAFF
cdr3_nt: TGCAGCGTTTCCTTATCGGCGGGGAACACTGAAGCTTTCTTT

v_call: TRBV13
d_call: NA
clone_size: few
j_call: TRBJ2-3
cdr3_length: 14
cdr3_aa: CASSSEDIGDTQYF
cdr3_nt: TGTGCCAGCAGCTCGGAGGACATCGGAGATACGCAGTATTTT

v_call: TRBV7-3
d_call: TRBD1
clone_size: many
j_call: TRBJ2-3
cdr3_length: 16
cdr3_aa: CASSRTGTPPGDTQYF
cdr3_nt: TGTGCCAGCAGCCGGACAGGGACACCCCCCGGAGATACGCAGTATTTT

v_call: TRBV7-2
d_call: TRBD2
clone_size: many
j_call: TRBJ2-1
cdr3_length: 14
cdr3_aa: CASSFLAGAGEQFF
cdr3_nt: TGTGCCAGCAGCTTTCTAGCGGGAGCTGGTGAGCAGTTCTTC

v_call: TRBV25-1
d_call: NA
clone_size: NA
j_call: TRBJ1-2
cdr3_length: 13
cdr3_aa: CASSGGSAYGYTF
cdr3_nt: TGTGCCAGCAGTGGAGGGAGCGCCTATGGCTACACCTTC

v_call: TRBV28
d_call: NA
clone_size: many
j_call: TRBJ2-4
cdr3_length: 13
cdr3_aa: CASRPSGVGIQYF
cdr3_nt: TGTGCCAGCAGGCCATCCGGGGTTGGCATTCAGTACTTC

v_call: TRBV9
d_call: TRBD1
clone_size: medium-sized
j_call: TRBJ1-2
cdr3_length: 14
cdr3_aa: CASTSTGTHYGYTF
cdr3_nt: TGTGCCAGCACCTCGACAGGGACTCACTATGGCTACACCTTC

v_call: TRBV7-2
d_call: NA
clone_size: medium-sized
j_call: TRBJ2-5
cdr3_length: 14
cdr3_aa: CASSPNRERETQYF
cdr3_nt: TGTGCCAGCAGCCCGAACAGGGAGCGTGAGACCCAGTACTTC

v_call: TRBV7-9
d_call: TRBD1
clone_size: medium-sized
j_call: TRBJ1-6
cdr3_length: 14
cdr3_aa: CAIKQRDSNSPLHF
cdr3_nt: TGTGCCATCAAGCAACGGGACAGCAATTCACCCCTCCACTTT

v_call: TRBV28
d_call: TRBD1
clone_size: many
j_call: TRBJ1-5
cdr3_length: 14
cdr3_aa: CASSFGTGNQPQHF
cdr3_nt: TGTGCCAGCAGTTTCGGGACAGGCAATCAGCCCCAGCATTTT

v_call: TRBV4-2
d_call: NA
clone_size: medium-sized
j_call: TRBJ2-7
cdr3_length: 16
cdr3_aa: CASSQEWAGKGYEQYF
cdr3_nt: TGTGCCAGCAGCCAAGAATGGGCAGGGAAGGGCTACGAGCAGTACTTC

v_call: TRBV20-1
d_call: NA
clone_size: NA
j_call: TRBJ1-4
cdr3_length: 12
cdr3_aa: CSARGLGGKLFF
cdr3_nt: TGCAGTGCTAGAGGTCTGGGCGGAAAACTGTTTTTT

v_call: TRBV28
d_call: NA
clone_size: medium-sized
j_call: TRBJ2-3
cdr3_length: 16
cdr3_aa: CASSPIGDREEDTQYF
cdr3_nt: TGTGCCAGCAGCCCTATTGGAGACAGGGAGGAAGATACGCAGTATTTT

v_call: TRBV12-3/TRBV12-4
d_call: TRBD2
clone_size: few
j_call: TRBJ2-3
cdr3_length: 14
cdr3_aa: CASSTSGVTDTQYF
cdr3_nt: TGTGCCAGCAGTACTAGCGGGGTAACAGATACGCAGTATTTT

v_call: TRBV23-1
d_call: TRBD1
clone_size: few
j_call: TRBJ1-5
cdr3_length: 16
cdr3_aa: CASSQPQGDRNQPQHF
cdr3_nt: TGCGCCAGCAGTCAACCACAGGGGGATCGCAATCAGCCCCAGCATTTT

v_call: TRBV20-1
d_call: NA
clone_size: medium-sized
j_call: TRBJ2-7
cdr3_length: 12
cdr3_aa: CSASNRPTGQYF
cdr3_nt: TGCAGTGCTAGTAACAGACCTACGGGGCAGTACTTC

v_call: TRBV5-1
d_call: NA
clone_size: medium-sized
j_call: TRBJ2-7
cdr3_length: 16
cdr3_aa: CASSLAGAVSSYEQYF
cdr3_nt: TGCGCCAGCAGCTTGGCAGGGGCGGTGAGCTCCTACGAGCAGTACTTC

v_call: TRBV5-1
d_call: NA
clone_size: NA
j_call: TRBJ1-1
cdr3_length: 13
cdr3_aa: CASSLELKGYAFF
cdr3_nt: TGCGCCAGCAGCTTGGAGCTGAAAGGTTACGCTTTCTTT

v_call: TRBV7-2
d_call: TRBD2
clone_size: medium-sized
j_call: TRBJ2-2
cdr3_length: 16
cdr3_aa: CASSSIAGGNTGELFF
cdr3_nt: TGTGCCAGCAGCTCCATAGCGGGAGGGAACACCGGGGAGCTGTTTTTT

v_call: TRBV10-1
d_call: TRBD2
clone_size: NA
j_call: TRBJ2-2
cdr3_length: 16
cdr3_aa: CASSVGTTSNTGELFF
cdr3_nt: TGCGCCAGCAGTGTCGGGACTACCTCGAACACCGGGGAGCTGTTTTTT

v_call: TRBV6-1
d_call: NA
clone_size: many
j_call: TRBJ1-5
cdr3_length: 12
cdr3_aa: CASRFGNQPQHF
cdr3_nt: TGTGCCAGCAGATTTGGCAATCAGCCCCAGCATTTT

v_call: TRBV7-6
d_call: TRBD1
clone_size: NA
j_call: TRBJ1-4
cdr3_length: 14
cdr3_aa: CASSLMKQGEKLFF
cdr3_nt: TGTGCCAGCAGCCTGATGAAACAGGGGGAAAAACTGTTTTTT

v_call: TRBV6-5
d_call: NA
clone_size: medium-sized
j_call: TRBJ1-1
cdr3_length: 17
cdr3_aa: CASNSQGRTMWNTEAFF
cdr3_nt: TGTGCCAGCAATTCTCAGGGAAGGACCATGTGGAACACTGAAGCTTTCTTT

v_call: TRBV4-3
d_call: NA
clone_size: many
j_call: TRBJ2-7
cdr3_length: 13
cdr3_aa: CASSQEGGYEQYF
cdr3_nt: TGCGCCAGCAGCCAAGAGGGGGGCTACGAGCAGTACTTC

v_call: TRBV27
d_call: TRBD2
clone_size: many
j_call: TRBJ2-3
cdr3_length: 14
cdr3_aa: CASKEAGGEDTQYF
cdr3_nt: TGTGCCAGCAAGGAAGCGGGGGGCGAGGATACGCAGTATTTT

v_call: TRBV2
d_call: NA
clone_size: many
j_call: TRBJ2-2
cdr3_length: 15
cdr3_aa: CASSEGRVFPGELFF
cdr3_nt: TGTGCCAGCAGTGAAGGCAGGGTGTTCCCCGGGGAGCTGTTTTTT

v_call: TRBV10-3
d_call: NA
clone_size: NA
j_call: TRBJ2-4
cdr3_length: 16
cdr3_aa: CAISESMAGAKNIQYF
cdr3_nt: TGTGCCATCAGTGAGTCCATGGCTGGAGCCAAAAACATTCAGTACTTC

v_call: TRBV12-3/TRBV12-4
d_call: TRBD1
clone_size: few
j_call: TRBJ2-6
cdr3_length: 17
cdr3_aa: CASSFPRTGAGANVLTF
cdr3_nt: TGTGCCAGCAGTTTCCCCAGGACAGGGGCTGGGGCCAACGTCCTGACTTTC

v_call: TRBV28
d_call: NA
clone_size: NA
j_call: TRBJ2-7
cdr3_length: 14
cdr3_aa: CASRNTGPPYEQYF
cdr3_nt: TGTGCCAGTCGGAATACAGGTCCTCCCTACGAGCAGTACTTC

v_call: TRBV23-1
d_call: NA
clone_size: many
j_call: TRBJ2-5
cdr3_length: 14
cdr3_aa: CASSLGTPEETQYF
cdr3_nt: TGCGCCAGCAGCCTCGGGACACCCGAAGAGACCCAGTACTTC

v_call: TRBV7-8
d_call: NA
clone_size: NA
j_call: TRBJ2-7
cdr3_length: 14
cdr3_aa: CASSLSRVSYEQYF
cdr3_nt: TGTGCCAGCAGCTTGAGTCGGGTGAGCTACGAGCAGTACTTC

v_call: TRBV20-1
d_call: NA
clone_size: medium-sized
j_call: TRBJ1-1
cdr3_length: 15
cdr3_aa: CSARDSAGANTEAFF
cdr3_nt: TGCAGTGCTAGAGATTCCGCGGGGGCGAACACTGAAGCTTTCTTT

v_call: TRBV18
d_call: NA
clone_size: few
j_call: TRBJ1-5
cdr3_length: 14
cdr3_aa: CASSPSDRNQPQHF
cdr3_nt: TGTGCCAGCTCACCATCTGACAGAAATCAGCCCCAGCATTTT

v_call: TRBV6-5
d_call: TRBD2
clone_size: medium-sized
j_call: TRBJ2-7
cdr3_length: 15
cdr3_aa: CASSDWSGGVGEQYF
cdr3_nt: TGTGCCAGCAGTGATTGGTCGGGAGGCGTCGGCGAGCAGTACTTC

v_call: TRBV5-1
d_call: NA
clone_size: many
j_call: TRBJ1-4
cdr3_length: 15
cdr3_aa: CASRAGEGTNEKLFF
cdr3_nt: TGCGCCAGCAGGGCGGGAGAAGGTACTAATGAAAAACTGTTTTTT

v_call: TRBV7-2
d_call: TRBD1
clone_size: medium-sized
j_call: TRBJ1-6
cdr3_length: 15
cdr3_aa: CASNPQGAGNSPLHF
cdr3_nt: TGTGCCAGCAACCCTCAGGGGGCTGGTAATTCACCCCTCCACTTT

v_call: TRBV27
d_call: NA
clone_size: many
j_call: TRBJ1-6
cdr3_length: 14
cdr3_aa: CASTPGQWNSPLHF
cdr3_nt: TGTGCCAGCACCCCAGGACAGTGGAATTCACCCCTCCACTTT

v_call: TRBV14
d_call: NA
clone_size: medium-sized
j_call: TRBJ2-3
cdr3_length: 15
cdr3_aa: CASSQVNYPTDTQYF
cdr3_nt: TGTGCCAGCAGCCAAGTAAACTATCCCACAGATACGCAGTATTTT

v_call: TRBV20-1
d_call: TRBD2
clone_size: many
j_call: TRBJ2-1
cdr3_length: 15
cdr3_aa: CSAQVAGGSYNEQFF
cdr3_nt: TGCAGTGCCCAGGTAGCGGGGGGATCCTACAATGAGCAGTTCTTC

v_call: TRBV11-1
d_call: NA
clone_size: many
j_call: TRBJ2-5
cdr3_length: 14
cdr3_aa: CASSLMGTQETQYF
cdr3_nt: TGTGCCAGCAGCCTGATGGGGACCCAAGAGACCCAGTACTTC

v_call: TRBV7-8
d_call: NA
clone_size: medium-sized
j_call: TRBJ1-6
cdr3_length: 17
cdr3_aa: CASSLAISSSYNSPLHF
cdr3_nt: TGTGCCAGCAGCTTAGCTATCTCAAGCTCCTATAATTCACCCCTCCACTTT

v_call: TRBV6-6
d_call: TRBD1
clone_size: few
j_call: TRBJ1-1
cdr3_length: 14
cdr3_aa: CASSYGDRNTEAFF
cdr3_nt: TGTGCCAGCAGTTACGGGGACAGAAACACTGAAGCTTTCTTT

v_call: TRBV7-2
d_call: TRBD1
clone_size: medium-sized
j_call: TRBJ1-4
cdr3_length: 16
cdr3_aa: CASSLGDRAFNEKLFF
cdr3_nt: TGTGCCAGCAGCTTAGGTGACAGGGCTTTTAATGAAAAACTGTTTTTT

v_call: TRBV12-3/TRBV12-4
d_call: NA
clone_size: few
j_call: TRBJ2-3
cdr3_length: 14
cdr3_aa: CASRTTSSTDTQYF
cdr3_nt: TGTGCCAGTAGGACGACTTCTAGCACAGATACGCAGTATTTT

v_call: TRBV6-1
d_call: TRBD2
clone_size: few
j_call: TRBJ2-1
cdr3_length: 18
cdr3_aa: CASSASGRWRSSYNEQFF
cdr3_nt: TGTGCCAGCAGTGCGAGCGGGAGGTGGCGTAGCTCCTACAATGAGCAGTTCTTC